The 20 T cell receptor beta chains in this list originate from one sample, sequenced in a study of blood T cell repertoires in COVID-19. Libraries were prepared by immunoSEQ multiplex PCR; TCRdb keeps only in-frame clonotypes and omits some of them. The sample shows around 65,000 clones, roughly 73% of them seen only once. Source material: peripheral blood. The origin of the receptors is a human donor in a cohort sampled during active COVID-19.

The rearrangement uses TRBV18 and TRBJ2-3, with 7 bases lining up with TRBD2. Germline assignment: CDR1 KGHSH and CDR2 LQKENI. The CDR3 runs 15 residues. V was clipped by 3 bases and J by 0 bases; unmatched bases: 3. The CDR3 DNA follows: TGTGCCAGCTCACCCAGCGGGGCCAGCACAGATACGCAGTATTTT. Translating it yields CASSPSGASTDTQYF.

The CDR3 nucleotides are TGTGCCACCAGTGCCCAGGGAAGAAGCGATGAGCAGTTCTTC. Its protein is CATSAQGRSDEQFF. The chain is built from TRBV24-1 and TRBJ2-1; D may be TRBD1 (5 bases). V gave up 5 bases and J gave up 8 bases, with 15 bases separating them. The CDR3 length is 14 residues. Germline V gene lookup returns CDR1 KGHDR and CDR2 SFDVKD.

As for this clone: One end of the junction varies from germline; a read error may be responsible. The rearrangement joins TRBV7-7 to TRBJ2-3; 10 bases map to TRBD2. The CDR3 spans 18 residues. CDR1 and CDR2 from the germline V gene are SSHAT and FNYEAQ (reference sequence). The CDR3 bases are TGTGCTAGCAGCCCCGGCCCTAGCGGGGGCCTTAGCACAGATACGCAGTATTTT. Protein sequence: CASSPGPSGGLSTDTQYF.

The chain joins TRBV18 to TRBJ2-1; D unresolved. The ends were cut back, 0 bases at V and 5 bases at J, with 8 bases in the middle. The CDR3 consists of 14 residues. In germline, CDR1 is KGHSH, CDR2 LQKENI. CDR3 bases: TGTGCCAGCTCACCACCGCGAAAAAACAATGAGCAGTTCTTC. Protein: CASSPPRKNNEQFF. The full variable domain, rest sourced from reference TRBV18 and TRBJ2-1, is NAGVMQNPRHLVRRRGQEARLRCSPMKGHSHVYWYRQLPEEGLKFMVYLQKENIIDESGMPKERFSAEFPKEGPSILRIQQVVRGDSAAYFCASSPPRKNNEQFFGPGTRLTVL.

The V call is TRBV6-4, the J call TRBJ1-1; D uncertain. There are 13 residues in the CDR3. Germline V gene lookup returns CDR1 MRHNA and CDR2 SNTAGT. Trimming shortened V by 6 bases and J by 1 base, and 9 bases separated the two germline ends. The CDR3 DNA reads TGTGCCAGCAGGATGGGCCCGAACACTGAAGCTTTCTTT. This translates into CASRMGPNTEAFF.

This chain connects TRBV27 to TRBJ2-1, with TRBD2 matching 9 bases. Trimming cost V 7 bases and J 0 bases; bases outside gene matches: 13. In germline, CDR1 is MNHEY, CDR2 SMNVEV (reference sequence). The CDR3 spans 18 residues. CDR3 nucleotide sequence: TGTGCCAGCATGATCGGTAGCGGGAGTGGGAGCTCCTACAATGAGCAGTTCTTC. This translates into CASMIGSGSGSSYNEQFF.

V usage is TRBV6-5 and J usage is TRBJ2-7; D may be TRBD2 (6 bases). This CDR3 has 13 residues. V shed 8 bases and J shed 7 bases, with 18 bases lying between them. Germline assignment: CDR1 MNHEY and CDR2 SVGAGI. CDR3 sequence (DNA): TGTGCCAGCTTTATCTTTGGGGCGGGAGAGCAGTACTTC. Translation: CASFIFGAGEQYF.

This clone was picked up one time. CDR3 sequence (DNA): TGTGCCAGCAGTCGAGGGGGGGTGAACATTCAGTACTTC. It codes for CASSRGGVNIQYF. The J gene is TRBJ2-4, the V gene TRBV28; TRBD2 might be the D (7 bases). Germline lookup yields CDR1 MDHEN and CDR2 SYDVKM. This CDR3 is 13 amino acids long. Deletions cut 5 bases from V and 7 bases from J, with 12 bases between.

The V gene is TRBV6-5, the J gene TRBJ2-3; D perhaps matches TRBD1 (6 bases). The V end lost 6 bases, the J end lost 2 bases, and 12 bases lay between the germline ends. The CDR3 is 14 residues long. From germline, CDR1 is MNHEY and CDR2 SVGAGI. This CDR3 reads CASRKQGSTDTQYF. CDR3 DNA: TGTGCCAGCAGAAAACAGGGTTCCACAGATACGCAGTATTTT.

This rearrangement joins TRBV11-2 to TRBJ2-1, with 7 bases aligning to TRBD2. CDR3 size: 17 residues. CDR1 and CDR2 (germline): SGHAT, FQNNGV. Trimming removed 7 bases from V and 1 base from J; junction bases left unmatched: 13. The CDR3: CASKGLTRRGSYNEQFF. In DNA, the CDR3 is TGTGCCAGCAAGGGGCTTACTAGGCGGGGGTCCTACAATGAGCAGTTCTTC.

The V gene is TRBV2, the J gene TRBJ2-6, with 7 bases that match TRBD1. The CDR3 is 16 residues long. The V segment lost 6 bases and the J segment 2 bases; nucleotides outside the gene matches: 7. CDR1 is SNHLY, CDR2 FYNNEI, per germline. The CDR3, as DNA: TGTGCCAGCAGCCAAGACAGGGATGCTGGGGCCAACGTCCTGACTTTC. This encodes CASSQDRDAGANVLTF.

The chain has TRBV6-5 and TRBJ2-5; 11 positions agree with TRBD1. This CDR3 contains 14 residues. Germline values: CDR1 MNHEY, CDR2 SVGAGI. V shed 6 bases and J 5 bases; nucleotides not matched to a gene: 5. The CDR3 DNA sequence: TGTGCCAGCAGAAGGACAGGGGGCTTGGAGACCCAGTACTTC. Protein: CASRRTGGLETQYF.

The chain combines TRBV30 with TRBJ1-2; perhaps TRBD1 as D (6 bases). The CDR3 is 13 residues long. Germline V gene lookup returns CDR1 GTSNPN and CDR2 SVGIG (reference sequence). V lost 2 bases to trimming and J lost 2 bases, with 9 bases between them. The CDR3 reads CAWSTGINYGYTF. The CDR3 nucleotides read TGTGCCTGGAGTACAGGGATCAACTATGGCTACACCTTC. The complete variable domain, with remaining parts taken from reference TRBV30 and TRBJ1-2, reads SQTIHQWPATLVQPVGSPLSLECTVEGTSNPNLYWYRQAAGRGLQLLFYSVGIGQISSEVPQNLSASRPQDRQFILSSKKLLLSDSGFYLCAWSTGINYGYTFGSGTRLTVV.

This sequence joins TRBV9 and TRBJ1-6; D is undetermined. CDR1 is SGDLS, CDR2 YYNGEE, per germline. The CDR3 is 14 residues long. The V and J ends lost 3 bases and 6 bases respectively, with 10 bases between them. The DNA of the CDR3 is TGTGCCAGCAGCGACGGGTTCTCTAATTCACCCCTCCACTTT. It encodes CASSDGFSNSPLHF.

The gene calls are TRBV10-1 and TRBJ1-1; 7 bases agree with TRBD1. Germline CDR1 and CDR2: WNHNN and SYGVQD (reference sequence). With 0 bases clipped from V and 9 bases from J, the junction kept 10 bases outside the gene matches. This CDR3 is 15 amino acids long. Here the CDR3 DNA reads TGCGCCAGCAGTGAGTCTAGCCAGGGGGAGAAGCAAGCTTTCTTT. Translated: CASSESSQGEKQAFF.

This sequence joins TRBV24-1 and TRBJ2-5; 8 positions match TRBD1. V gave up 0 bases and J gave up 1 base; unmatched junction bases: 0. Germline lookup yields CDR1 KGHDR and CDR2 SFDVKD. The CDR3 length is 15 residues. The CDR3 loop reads CATSDLGQGQETQYF. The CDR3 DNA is TGTGCCACCAGTGATTTGGGACAGGGCCAAGAGACCCAGTACTTC.

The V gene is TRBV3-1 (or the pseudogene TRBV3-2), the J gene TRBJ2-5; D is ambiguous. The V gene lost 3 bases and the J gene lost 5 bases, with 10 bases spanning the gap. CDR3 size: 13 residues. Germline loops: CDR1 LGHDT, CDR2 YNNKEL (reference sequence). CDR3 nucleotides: TGTGCCAGCAGCCACAGGTTTTTGGAGACCCAGTACTTC. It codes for CASSHRFLETQYF.

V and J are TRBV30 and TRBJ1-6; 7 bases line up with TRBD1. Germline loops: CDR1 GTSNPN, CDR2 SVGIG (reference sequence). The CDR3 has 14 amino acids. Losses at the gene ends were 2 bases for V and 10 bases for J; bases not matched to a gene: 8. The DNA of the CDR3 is TGTGCCTGGAGTTGGGACAGTTTAGGCTCACCCCTCCACTTT. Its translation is CAWSWDSLGSPLHF.

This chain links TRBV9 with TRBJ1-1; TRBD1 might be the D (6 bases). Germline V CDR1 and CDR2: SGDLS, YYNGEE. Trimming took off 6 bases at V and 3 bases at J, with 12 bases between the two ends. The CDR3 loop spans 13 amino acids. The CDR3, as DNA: TGTGCCAGCAAAACAGGGTTGGACACTGAAGCTTTCTTT. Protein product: CASKTGLDTEAFF.

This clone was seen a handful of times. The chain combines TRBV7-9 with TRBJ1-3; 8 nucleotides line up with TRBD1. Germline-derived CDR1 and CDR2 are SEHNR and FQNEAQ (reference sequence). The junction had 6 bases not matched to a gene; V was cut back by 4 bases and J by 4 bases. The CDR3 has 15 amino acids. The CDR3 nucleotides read TGTGCCAGCAGCTCAGGCGACAGGGGAGGAAACACCATATATTTT. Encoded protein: CASSSGDRGGNTIYF.